The 18 T cell receptor beta chains given below trace back to one sample, sequenced in a study of T cell repertoires in cytomegalovirus infection. TCRdb analysed the reads with MiXCR anew, one entry per CDR3 protein. The sample lists 310,000 or so distinct CDR3 sequences, roughly a sixth occurring once. Material for sequencing was PBMCs. The receptors come from a human donor in good health (CMV status not recorded). Some clones in this sample may be carry-over from other donors' samples.

This clonotype was counted ten times or more. The V and J genes are TRBV7-2 and TRBJ1-2; weak D call: TRBD1 (6 bases). Between the trimmed V and J ends, which lost 2 bases and 3 bases, there was a span of 16 bases. CDR1 and CDR2 from the germline V gene are SGHTA and FQGNSA. The CDR3 has 16 residues. Here the CDR3 DNA reads TGTGCCAGCAGCTTAAACAGGGAAAGGCCCTACTATGGCTACACCTTC. Its translation: CASSLNRERPYYGYTF.

This clonotype has a count of ten or more. The rearrangement uses TRBV19 and TRBJ1-1; D call uncertain. The ends were cut back, 6 bases at V and 0 bases at J, with 14 bases in the middle. Germline assignment: CDR1 LNHDA and CDR2 SQIVND (reference sequence). CDR3 size: 15 residues. The CDR3 loop is CASRDNGEMNTEAFF. The CDR3 DNA follows: TGTGCCAGTAGGGATAACGGGGAAATGAACACTGAAGCTTTCTTT.

The V call is TRBV2, the J call TRBJ2-1; 7 nucleotides line up with TRBD1. After removal of 6 bases from V and 7 bases from J, the junction contained 9 bases not matched to a gene. The CDR3 covers 14 residues. Germline V lookup: CDR1 SNHLY, CDR2 FYNNEI. CDR3 region: CASSRQGSRNEQFF. CDR3 DNA sequence: TGTGCCAGCAGCCGACAGGGAAGTCGTAATGAGCAGTTCTTC.

This clonotype was observed a few times. CDR3 sequence: CASSLYGTGELFF. In nucleotides, the CDR3 is TGCGCCAGCAGCTTGTACGGCACCGGGGAGCTGTTTTTT. The chain combines TRBV5-1 with TRBJ2-2; D is unclear. Germline CDR1 and CDR2: SGHRS and YFSETQ. There are 13 residues in the CDR3. Trimming removed 1 base from V and 4 bases from J, with 5 bases in between.

This clonotype came up many times. The gene calls are TRBV10-3 and TRBJ2-2; tentative D call: TRBD2 (5 bases). This CDR3 has 14 residues. Per germline, CDR1 ENHRY and CDR2 SYGVKD. Trimming took 11 bases from V and 3 from J, leaving 16 bases between them. This CDR3 reads CAVCEKEDTGELFF. The DNA of the CDR3 is TGTGCCGTCTGTGAAAAGGAGGACACCGGGGAGCTGTTTTTT.

The rearrangement uses TRBV29-1 and TRBJ2-5; the match to TRBD1 covers 9 bases. Per the germline V gene, CDR1 is SQVTM and CDR2 is ANQGSEA. The CDR3 runs 15 residues. V was pared by 5 bases and J by 2 bases, with 9 bases of the junction left unmatched. CDR3 sequence reads: CSVYPVGQGQETQYF. The CDR3, as DNA: TGCAGCGTTTACCCCGTGGGACAGGGACAAGAGACCCAGTACTTC.

This clonotype was seen a few times. This chain connects TRBV20-1 to TRBJ2-4, with a weak D call TRBD1 (5 bases). V shed 0 bases and J shed 7 bases, with 10 bases lying between them. Germline assignment: CDR1 DFQATT and CDR2 SNEGSKA (reference sequence). This CDR3 spans 13 amino acids. The CDR3 sequence: CSARDTAGNIQYF. CDR3 nucleotides: TGCAGTGCTAGAGATACCGCAGGGAACATTCAGTACTTC.

This clonotype was seen ten or more times. The chain's CDR3 is CASREPDTEAFF. DNA for the CDR3: TGTGCCAGCCGCGAACCGGACACTGAAGCTTTCTTT. This chain links TRBV7-8 with TRBJ1-1; D unclear. The CDR3 length is 12 residues. Germline loops: CDR1 SGHVS, CDR2 FQNEAQ. The V end lost 8 bases, the J end lost 3 bases, and 10 bases lay between the germline ends. The full variable domain, completed using reference TRBV7-8 and TRBJ1-1, is GAGVSQSPRYKVAKRGQDVALRCDPISGHVSLFWYQQALGQGPEFLTYFQNEAQLDKSGLPSDRFFAERPEGSVSTLKIQRTQQEDSAVYLCASREPDTEAFFGQGTRLTVV.

This chain links TRBV28 with TRBJ1-5; tentative D call: TRBD1 (5 bases). CDR1 and CDR2 (germline): MDHEN, SYDVKM. Trimming removed 3 bases at V and 2 bases at J, with 11 bases between. The CDR3 is made up of 15 amino acids. As DNA, the CDR3 is TGTGCCAGCAGTTTCAGGGCCGGGGGCAATCAGCCCCAGCATTTT. It translates to CASSFRAGGNQPQHF.

V gene TRBV6-5 combines with J gene TRBJ1-5, with 7 bases fitting TRBD1. V dropped 6 bases and J dropped 2; count of bases not matched to a gene: 7. Per the germline V gene, CDR1 is MNHEY and CDR2 is SVGAGI. The CDR3 runs 15 residues. In DNA form, the CDR3 reads TGTGCCAGCAGACGACAGGGCCGAGGCAATCAGCCCCAGCATTTT. It is translated as CASRRQGRGNQPQHF.

This clonotype showed up many times. The chain employs TRBV28 and TRBJ2-3; 10 bases fit TRBD2. Germline V gives CDR1 MDHEN, CDR2 SYDVKM. The CDR3 has 17 amino acids. Unmatched junction bases numbered 10, after V lost 5 bases and J lost 2 bases. CDR3 in amino acids: CASSPPGLAGATDTQYF. The CDR3 DNA sequence: TGTGCCAGCAGTCCCCCAGGGCTAGCGGGGGCCACAGATACGCAGTATTTT.

This clonotype has only a few counts. The gene calls are TRBV20-1 and TRBJ1-6; D ambiguous. V was cut by 1 base and J by 8 bases, with 12 bases left in between. CDR1 is DFQATT and CDR2 is SNEGSKA in the germline V gene (reference sequence). CDR3 length: 14 residues. CDR3 coding DNA: TGCAGTGCTAGAGTCGGGGAGGTGGATTCACCCCTCCACTTT. Protein product: CSARVGEVDSPLHF.

At least ten counts were recorded for this clonotype. The rearrangement uses TRBV7-2 and TRBJ2-1; 10 bases match TRBD2. Germline CDR1 is SGHTA and CDR2 is FQGNSA. V shed 8 bases, J shed 3 bases, and the junction held 10 bases outside the gene matches. This CDR3 comprises 16 residues. This CDR3 is CASGPQLAGGYNEQFF. CDR3 nucleotides: TGTGCCAGCGGTCCTCAATTAGCGGGGGGCTACAATGAGCAGTTCTTC.

This clonotype showed up just a few times. CDR3 loop: CASSARLAEYNEQFF. The DNA of the CDR3 is TGTGCCAGCAGCGCCCGACTAGCGGAGTACAATGAGCAGTTCTTC. The chain carries TRBV9 and TRBJ2-1; TRBD2 matches at 9 bases. This CDR3 region has 15 residues. V trimming: 3 bases; J trimming: 4 bases; junction bases outside the gene matches: 5. Germline V gene data show CDR1 as SGDLS and CDR2 as YYNGEE.

This chain connects TRBV5-6 to TRBJ2-6; 9 bases are a match to TRBD1. The V segment lost 0 bases and the J segment 0 bases; nucleotides outside the gene matches: 4. The CDR3 loop spans 18 amino acids. CDR1 is SGHDT and CDR2 is YYEEEE in the germline V gene. The CDR3 nucleotides read TGTGCCAGCAGCTTGGCCCTGGGACAGGGCTCTGGGGCCAACGTCCTGACTTTC. This gives the protein CASSLALGQGSGANVLTF.

This clonotype has ten or more counts. The rearrangement uses TRBV7-2 and TRBJ2-4; D could derive from TRBD1 or TRBD2 (5 bases each). V dropped 5 bases and J dropped 3 bases, with 20 bases sitting between them. CDR1 and CDR2 (germline): SGHTA, FQGNSA. The CDR3 is 17 residues long. CDR3 loop: CASSHGPGRVVKNIQYF. The CDR3 DNA sequence: TGTGCCAGCAGCCATGGTCCAGGGCGGGTTGTCAAAAACATTCAGTACTTC.

This clonotype showed up many times. This rearrangement joins TRBV7-2 to TRBJ2-1; 8 bases line up with TRBD2. Germline CDR1 and CDR2: SGHTA and FQGNSA. CDR3 length equals 16 residues. Germline trimming cut 5 bases from V and 10 bases from J; bases unmatched to any gene: 16. The CDR3 nucleotides are TGTGCCAGCAGCGCCACTGCGGGGGGCCCAGGTCGGGAGCAGTTCTTC. It specifies CASSATAGGPGREQFF.

DNA for the CDR3: TGTGCCAGCAGAGGACCGGGACAGGGGCGGACCGGGGAGCTGTTTTTT. It yields the protein CASRGPGQGRTGELFF. The gene calls are TRBV6-1 and TRBJ2-2; TRBD1 matches at 10 bases. After removal of 6 bases from V and 5 bases from J, the junction contained 9 bases not matched to a gene. Germline-derived CDR1 and CDR2 are MNHNS and SASEGT. The CDR3 length is 16 residues.